What follows are 28 T cell receptor beta chains derived from one specimen sequenced in a study of T cells in women clearing cervical HPV infection. The repertoire was sequenced with immunoSEQ multiplex PCR; TCRdb's copy has only in-frame clones and lacks some. In total, the table holds tens of thousands of clones. Material for sequencing was blood buffy coat. All receptors derive from a woman between 18 and 70 years old with a cervical HPV16 infection that either progressed to CIN3+ or cleared (not recorded which).

On this clone itself: With the read ending 3 residues before the CDR3 end, the germline J gene is used to fill in that end. The chain uses TRBV20-1 and TRBJ2-3; 13 bases agree with TRBD2. Looked up from germline, CDR1 is DFQATT and CDR2 is SNEGSKA (reference sequence). Unmatched junction bases numbered 8, after V lost 2 bases and J lost 6 bases. CDR3 length: 16 residues. The CDR3 reads CSARPTSGGESDTQYF. Incomplete CDR3 DNA: TGCAGTGCTAGACCTACTAGCGGGGGGGAGTCGGATACG.

With regard to this clone: The CDR3 end falls 3 residues outside the read, so it is completed with the germline J gene. The chain recombines TRBV18 with TRBJ2-1, with 9 bases matching TRBD2. The CDR3 contains 14 residues. Unmatched junction bases numbered 0, after V lost 1 base and J lost 5 bases. Germline CDR1 and CDR2: KGHSH and LQKENI. Incomplete CDR3 DNA: TGTGCCAGCTCACCACTAGCGGGGGACAATGAG. This sequence encodes CASSPLAGDNE. The entire CDR3 protein is CASSPLAGDNEQFF.

About this clone itself: With the read ending 3 residues before the CDR3 end, the germline J gene is used to fill in that end. This chain links TRBV19 with TRBJ1-2; tentatively, D is TRBD1 (5 bases). Per germline, CDR1 LNHDA and CDR2 SQIVND (reference sequence). V was cut by 5 bases and J by 4 bases, with 14 bases left in between. This CDR3 is 14 amino acids long. Partial CDR3 DNA: TGTGCCAGTAGTGATCCGGGGGATAGCTATGGC. Encoded protein: CASSDPGDSYG. The entire CDR3 sequence reads CASSDPGDSYGYTF.

Of note for this clone: With the read ending 3 residues before the CDR3 end, the germline J gene is used to fill in that end. The rearrangement links TRBV12-3 or TRBV12-4 to TRBJ1-4, with TRBD1 matching over 7 bases. This CDR3 spans 14 amino acids. Trimming took 5 bases from V and 7 from J; bases not matched to a gene: 7. The CDR3: CASSLGTVGEKLFF. The sequenced part of the CDR3 DNA is TGTGCCAGCAGTCTCGGGACAGTTGGTGAAAAA.

About this clone: With the read ending 3 residues before the CDR3 end, the germline J gene is used to fill in that end. The rearrangement links TRBV2 to TRBJ2-4; perhaps TRBD1 as D (5 bases). The CDR3 is 16 amino acids. Germline CDR1 and CDR2: SNHLY and FYNNEI. The covered CDR3 bases are TGTGCCACCTTAGGTTTCTCCGCTCCAGACAGCGAGTCT. This codes for CATLGFSAPDSES. In full, the CDR3 is CATLGFSAPDSESQYF.

Turning to this clone: The CDR3 end is not reached by the read, which stops 3 residues before it; the germline J gene fills it in. The rearrangement links TRBV7-7 to TRBJ2-1; tentative D call: TRBD1 (6 bases). From germline, CDR1 is SSHAT and CDR2 FNYEAQ (reference sequence). V gave up 3 bases and J gave up 3 bases, with 12 bases separating them. The CDR3 consists of 15 residues. CDR3 sequence reads: CASSLGPGDYNEQFF. Partial CDR3 DNA: TGTGCCAGCAGCTTGGGGCCAGGGGACTACAATGAG. Complete variable domain (other parts from reference TRBV7-7 and TRBJ2-1): GAGVSQSPRYKVTKRGQDVTLRCDPISSHATLYWYQQALGQGPEFLTYFNYEAQPDKSGLPSDRFSAERPEGSISTLTIQRTEQRDSAMYRCASSLGPGDYNEQFFGPGTRLTVL.

As regards this clone: The CDR3 end lies 3 residues beyond the end of the read and is filled in from the germline J gene. The chain carries TRBV5-1 and TRBJ2-3, with D possibly matching TRBD2 (5 bases). V lost 0 bases and J lost 6, with 14 bases in between. Germline CDR1 is SGHRS and CDR2 is YFSETQ. This CDR3 is built from 15 residues. The CDR3 bases that were read are TGCGCCAGCAGCTTGGGGCGGACTCAAGGGGATACG. Encoded protein: CASSLGRTQGDT. The full-length CDR3 reads as CASSLGRTQGDTQYF.

Points on this clone: Read sequence stops 3 residues before the CDR3 end, and the germline J gene provides the missing end. Other DNA sequences of this sample code for an identical CDR3. The chain uses TRBV5-1 and TRBJ1-3; 10 bases map to TRBD1. The CDR3 spans 14 residues. V lost 5 bases, J lost 2 bases, and 1 base stayed unmatched. Germline CDR1 is SGHRS and CDR2 is YFSETQ. The covered CDR3 bases are TGCGCCAGCAGGGGACAGGGGACTGGAAACACC. Its translation: CASRGQGTGNT. The entire CDR3 sequence reads CASRGQGTGNTIYF.

To note about this clone: With the read ending 3 residues before the CDR3 end, the germline J gene is used to fill in that end. The rearrangement links TRBV14 to TRBJ1-6; D call uncertain. The germline V gene encodes CDR1 SGHDN and CDR2 FVKESK. This CDR3 is 14 amino acids long. V lost 4 bases and J 12 bases, leaving 16 bases between the germline ends. The CDR3 spells CASSPAGRRQPLHF. CDR3 DNA, as far as it was read: TGTGCCAGCAGCCCGGCAGGCAGGAGGCAACCC.

To note about this clone: Read sequence stops 3 residues before the CDR3 end, and the germline J gene provides the missing end. The chain combines TRBV19 with TRBJ1-4; 9 positions agree with TRBD1. Germline V gives CDR1 LNHDA, CDR2 SQIVND (reference sequence). Germline trimming cut 3 bases from V and 8 bases from J; bases unmatched to any gene: 7. The CDR3 sequence is 15 residues long. CDR3 DNA, as far as it was read: TGTGCCAGTAGTATTCCGGGACAGGGTTCCGAAAAA. This gives the protein CASSIPGQGSEK. The entire CDR3 is CASSIPGQGSEKLFF.

Notes on this clone: The CDR3 end is not reached by the read, which stops 3 residues before it; the germline J gene fills it in. V gene TRBV2 combines with J gene TRBJ2-3, with D maybe TRBD2 (6 bases). The CDR3 is 13 amino acids. Germline loops: CDR1 SNHLY, CDR2 FYNNEI. The CDR3 region is CASGYLGGETQYF. The sequenced CDR3 bases are TGTGCCAGCGGGTATTTGGGGGGAGAGACG. Using reference TRBV2 and TRBJ2-3 for the parts outside the CDR3, the full variable domain is EPEVTQTPSHQVTQMGQEVILRCVPISNHLYFYWYRQILGQKVEFLVSFYNNEISEKSEIFDDQFSVERPDGSNFTLKIRSTKLEDSAMYFCASGYLGGETQYFGPGTRLTVL.

Regarding this clone: The CDR3 end lies 3 residues beyond the end of the read and is filled in from the germline J gene. The chain employs TRBV7-9 and TRBJ2-6; D remains unclear. The CDR3 consists of 15 residues. With 3 bases removed from V and 0 bases from J, the gap between germline ends came to 6 bases. The germline V gene has CDR1 SEHNR and CDR2 FQNEAQ (reference sequence). Incomplete CDR3 DNA: TGTGCCAGCAGCTTTCGACACTCTGGGGCCAACGTC. Its translation: CASSFRHSGANV. The complete CDR3 reads CASSFRHSGANVLTF.

Comments on this clone: Coverage ceases 3 residues before the CDR3 finishes, and the germline J gene fills in the end. This rearrangement joins TRBV28 to TRBJ1-4; TRBD1 matches at 8 bases. This CDR3 region has 14 residues. Germline V gene data show CDR1 as MDHEN and CDR2 as SYDVKM. The sequenced CDR3 bases are TGTGCCAGCAGTTCCTATCCAGGGGGCCTGAAA. This gives the protein CASSSYPGGLK. The complete CDR3 reads CASSSYPGGLKLFF.

Concerning this clone: The DNA ends 3 residues before the CDR3 does, and the rest of the CDR3 is filled in from the germline J gene. This chain uses TRBV2 with TRBJ1-1; D gene uncertain. The CDR3 runs 13 residues. Germline V gene lookup returns CDR1 SNHLY and CDR2 FYNNEI. V was cut by 4 bases and J by 2 bases, with 8 bases left in between. This CDR3 is CASSADINTEAFF. The covered CDR3 bases are TGTGCCAGCAGTGCCGACATAAACACTGAA.

As to this clone: The observed sequence ends 3 residues before the CDR3 terminus, with the missing tail filled in from the germline J gene. The sample holds other DNA sequences that translate to the same CDR3. The chain employs TRBV12-3 or TRBV12-4 and TRBJ2-3; no clear D. The germline V and J ends were trimmed by 3 bases and 0 bases, with 7 bases remaining between them. CDR3 length equals 14 residues. The sequenced part of the CDR3 DNA is TGTGCCAGCAGTTTGGGCCTAAGCACAGATACG. Amino acids: CASSLGLSTDT. The entire CDR3 reads CASSLGLSTDTQYF.

Worth noting for this clone: The read terminates 3 residues before the CDR3 end, so the remaining end is supplied by the germline J gene. This chain joins TRBV6-4 and TRBJ2-2; 8 bases map to TRBD1. This CDR3 spans 14 amino acids. Germline-derived CDR1 and CDR2 are MRHNA and SNTAGT. Germline trimming cut 8 bases from V and 3 bases from J; bases unmatched to any gene: 5. CDR3 loop: CASRGQGHTGELFF. The sequenced CDR3 bases are TGTGCCAGCCGAGGACAGGGCCACACCGGGGAG.

As regards this clone: The CDR3 end lies 3 residues beyond the end of the read and is filled in from the germline J gene. The V call is TRBV5-1, the J call TRBJ1-6, with D perhaps TRBD1 (6 bases). Germline V CDR1 and CDR2: SGHRS, YFSETQ. Trimming shortened V by 0 bases and J by 9 bases, and 13 bases separated the two germline ends. The CDR3 has 15 amino acids. The part of the CDR3 DNA that was read is TGCGCCAGCAGCTTGGTGGGGGGGCTAGGTTCACCC. Its protein is CASSLVGGLGSP. The entire CDR3 protein is CASSLVGGLGSPLHF. The full variable domain, its missing parts supplied by reference TRBV5-1 and TRBJ1-6, is KAGVTQTPRYLIKTRGQQVTLSCSPISGHRSVSWYQQTPGQGLQFLFEYFSETQRNKGNFPGRFSGRQFSNSRSEMNVSTLELGDSALYLCASSLVGGLGSPLHFGNGTRLTVT.

A note on this clone: The DNA ends 3 residues before the CDR3 does, and the rest of the CDR3 is filled in from the germline J gene. This chain connects TRBV7-9 to TRBJ2-3, with D unresolved. Germline assignment: CDR1 SEHNR and CDR2 FQNEAQ (reference sequence). This CDR3 has 13 amino acids. The covered CDR3 bases are TGTGCCAGCAGCCGGTATAGCAATCAGCCG. Protein sequence: CASSRYSNQP. The complete CDR3 sequence is CASSRYSNQPQYF.

Regarding this clone: The CDR3 end lies 3 residues beyond the end of the read and is filled in from the germline J gene. The chain uses TRBV29-1 and TRBJ1-6; the D gene is possibly TRBD1 (6 bases). Germline-derived CDR1 and CDR2 are SQVTM and ANQGSEA. Between the trimmed V and J ends, which lost 3 bases and 8 bases, there was a span of 23 bases. This CDR3 comprises 17 residues. The CDR3: CSVDRAGQSFMDSPLHF. The sequenced part of the CDR3 DNA is TGCAGCGTTGACCGGGCTGGACAGAGTTTCATGGATTCACCC.

As regards this clone: The read terminates 3 residues before the CDR3 end, so the remaining end is supplied by the germline J gene. The rearrangement joins TRBV10-3 to TRBJ2-5, with 8 bases that match TRBD2. Germline CDR1 reads ENHRY; CDR2 reads SYGVKD. This CDR3 is built from 17 residues. CDR3 loop: CAISPNSGGRRTDTQYF. The part of the CDR3 DNA that was read is TGTGCCATCAGCCCAAACTCGGGGGGGAGGAGGACAGATACC.

In the case of this clone: Coverage ceases 3 residues before the CDR3 finishes, and the germline J gene fills in the end. The chain combines TRBV7-9 with TRBJ1-5; no clear D. The CDR3 covers 12 residues. Trimming removed 6 bases at V and 2 bases at J, with 5 bases between. CDR1 and CDR2 (germline): SEHNR, FQNEAQ (reference sequence). CDR3: CASSNRNQPQHF. CDR3 DNA (partial): TGTGCCAGCAGTAATCGCAATCAGCCC.

Of note for this clone: Sequencing ends 3 residues short of the CDR3 end; the germline J gene provides the rest. The chain joins TRBV5-1 to TRBJ1-4; the match to TRBD1 covers 8 bases. CDR3 length: 19 residues. Germline values: CDR1 SGHRS, CDR2 YFSETQ. The sequenced part of the CDR3 DNA is TGCGCCAGCAGCTACCCGGACAGGGCACAGAACTCTGGGGCCAACGTA. It yields the protein CASSYPDRAQNSGANV. The entire CDR3 sequence reads CASSYPDRAQNSGANVLFF.

Comments on this clone: The read terminates 3 residues before the CDR3 end, so the remaining end is supplied by the germline J gene. The chain employs TRBV18 and TRBJ2-2; D is possibly TRBD1 (6 bases). CDR1 and CDR2 (germline): KGHSH, LQKENI. The CDR3 is 16 amino acids. Partial CDR3 DNA: TGTGCCAGCTCACCGTCAGGGGCCTCTGGGGCCAACGTG. Translation gives CASSPSGASGANV. The CDR3 as a whole reads CASSPSGASGANVLFF.

Details on this clone: The read ends 3 residues before the CDR3 terminus; that terminus is restored from the germline J gene. This sample includes further DNA sequences coding for the same CDR3. V is TRBV19 and J is TRBJ1-3; 8 bases fit TRBD1. V lost 6 bases and J lost 2; bases outside the gene matches: 9. Per the germline V gene, CDR1 is LNHDA and CDR2 is SQIVND (reference sequence). This CDR3 spans 16 amino acids. The CDR3 bases that were read are TGTGCCAGTAGCGGTTCAGGGGGCCTAACTGGAAACACC. Its translation is CASSGSGGLTGNT. The entire CDR3 protein reads CASSGSGGLTGNTIYF.

CDR3 sequence reads: CSARVHPTSGGPVTDTQYF. Incomplete CDR3 DNA: TGCAGTGCTAGAGTCCACCCGACTAGCGGGGGGCCCGTCACAGATACG. The chain recombines TRBV20-1 with TRBJ2-3, with 13 bases aligning to TRBD2. The sequence runs out 3 residues before the end of the CDR3; the remainder is reconstructed from the germline J gene. This CDR3 is 19 amino acids long. Germline V gives CDR1 DFQATT, CDR2 SNEGSKA (reference sequence). The junction had 12 bases not matched to a gene; V was cut back by 1 base and J by 2 bases.

In the case of this clone: The CDR3 end falls 3 residues outside the read, so it is completed with the germline J gene. The chain couples TRBV20-1 to TRBJ2-3; 13 nucleotides agree with TRBD2. The CDR3 runs to 14 residues. V gave up 8 bases and J gave up 5 bases; unmatched junction bases: 7. Germline CDR1 reads DFQATT; CDR2 reads SNEGSKA (reference sequence). The CDR3 bases that were read are TGCAGTACACTAGCGGGGGGGCGGGAAGATACG. It codes for CSTLAGGREDT. The entire CDR3 sequence reads CSTLAGGREDTQYF.

As concerns this clone: The CDR3 extends 3 residues past the end of the read, so its final part is completed from the germline J gene. The chain is built from TRBV19 and TRBJ2-4; 7 nucleotides agree with TRBD1. Germline lookup yields CDR1 LNHDA and CDR2 SQIVND (reference sequence). The CDR3 runs 13 residues. Partial CDR3 DNA: TGTGCCAGTACCGCCGACAGGGATCACGGT. Amino acids: CASTADRDHG. In full, the CDR3 is CASTADRDHGQYF.

In regard to this clone: Read sequence stops 3 residues before the CDR3 end, and the germline J gene provides the missing end. The chain recombines TRBV7-9 with TRBJ2-3, with a weak D call TRBD2 (5 bases). The germline gives CDR1 SEHNR, CDR2 FQNEAQ (reference sequence). This CDR3 contains 15 residues. Trimming removed 5 bases at V and 3 bases at J, with 15 bases between. The CDR3 DNA, read in part, is TGTGCCAGCAGCCACCCCACGGGGAGAACAGATACG. Its translation is CASSHPTGRTDT. Given in full, the CDR3 is CASSHPTGRTDTQYF.